The present entry profiles one T cell receptor beta chain with its context. Its specific antigen is unknown. Base qualities are not provided; no much larger clone lies one nucleotide away. The immunoSEQ Assay, a bias-controlled multiplex PCR, was used to amplify TCRbeta CDR3 regions from genomic DNA. Per the authors' processing: Nucleated cell counts per sample were estimated from amplification of reference gene primers within the assay. To quantify the absolute abundance of each unique TCRbeta CDR3 rearrangement, sequence reads were collapsed and filtered. Productive Simpson clonality was computed per sample as the square root of Simpson's diversity index over productive rearrangements. TCRdb took this table from immuneACCESS and kept in-frame rearrangements with V and J called. Such tables lack part of the clones; where checked against another copy, unresolved V genes explain under half of the gap, and the rest is unexplained. The V and J calls and clone size come from that table; D and trimming were worked out from the DNA. The sample records 150,000 to 200,000 clones, around 85% of which are singletons. In total, the top ten clones hold around 1.9% of the sample.

The data originate from a study of blood T cell repertoires in COVID-19 (dated by TCRdb to 2018 to 2020). Background on the whole study: Collaborator samples came from the United States, Italy and Spain and covered acute and convalescent phases of COVID-19. Where HLA class I and class II types were available, the types were taken from metadata supplied by the sample provider, not from assay-based typing. The material from the prospective study consisted of cDNA or gDNA derived from T cells, B-cell-depleted T cells, or PBMCs. A de-identified subject ID, COVID-19 status, age in years and sex were almost always included in the sample metadata. The dataset comprised deeply sampled blood TCRbeta repertoires from subjects exposed to, actively infected with, or recovered from COVID-19. The repertoires were released in a freely available public database meant as a resource for research on the immune response to SARS-CoV-2. Samples were obtained from the ongoing ImmuneRACE study (first 160 participants) and from 950 to 1,500 subjects provided by 6 global collaborators. General conclusions and limits of the study: Clinical and demographic metadata were provided uncurated, with the amount varying by source and participant.

V lost 4 bases and J lost 7 bases; the stretch between them is 10 bases long. From the cysteine up to the phenylalanine, the CDR3 has a length of 13 residues. Kept here is only the CDR3 DNA, which spans 39 bases and is read in frame from base 1. CDR1 and CDR2, per the germline V gene (reference sequence), are LNHDA and SQIVND. Collaborating institutions collected whole blood in K2EDTA tubes following their own protocols. Collaborator samples were shipped for TCRbeta analysis as frozen whole blood, isolated PBMCs, or DNA extracted from either sample type. The sample comprised peripheral blood. This TCR derives from a man in his sixties or seventies with active or convalescent COVID-19. The chain is made from TRBV19 and TRBJ2-2, and TRBD1 may be the D gene, going by 6 matching bases. The CDR3 has the sequence CASSNRANGELFF. The DNA reads as follows: TGTGCCAGTAGTAACAGGGCGAACGGGGAGCTGTTTTTT.